The source of this TCR beta chain is a study of cytomegalovirus exposure and HLA in healthy donors. Points from the study as a whole: TCR beta V- and J-gene trimming, according to a later analysis, was linked to a missense DCLRE1C variant.

V shed 5 bases, J shed 0 bases, and the junction held 7 bases outside the gene matches. Germline CDR1 and CDR2: SGHVS and FNYEAQ. CDR3 size: 15 residues. The PCR contained 60 Vbeta and 13 Jbeta primers. The repertoire was sequenced with immunoSEQ multiplex PCR; TCRdb's copy has only in-frame clones and lacks some. In the table there are approximately 79,000 clones, over 70% of which are singletons. As to this clone: Its antigen is as yet unknown.

The rearrangement links TRBV7-6 to TRBJ2-7; 7 positions match TRBD1. Sample: PBMCs. This receptor was obtained from a boy younger than 18 in good health and CMV-seronegative. The CDR3 is CASSPARDSSYEQYF. The CDR3 nucleotides are TGTGCCAGCAGCCCAGCCAGGGACAGCTCCTACGAGCAGTACTTC.